This T cell receptor (beta chain) originates from a study of shared clonotypes between healthy human individuals. As regards this clone: Its antigen is not identified.

There were no recent acute infections or vaccinations among the donors, who were healthy HIV-negative adults. Study-level findings and limits: Sorted-subset sequencing was shown by rarefaction to be incomplete despite large depth. The small donor group covered limited genetic and exposure diversity.

CDR3 size: 17 residues. Unmatched junction bases numbered 14, after V lost 7 bases and J lost 0 bases. Germline V CDR1 and CDR2: ENHRY, SYGVKD. Genomic DNA (from each subset) was split evenly across several immunoSEQ plates. TCRdb's copy holds only in-frame clones and misses some; the assay was immunoSEQ multiplex PCR. The sample lists about 1.5 million clones; 98% were seen once. The chain combines TRBV10-3 with TRBJ1-2; 7 bases line up with TRBD1. This sequence was found in a man aged 30 to 45 in good health. Sample: naive CD4+ T cells sorted from blood. Subset described: CD45RA+ positively selected. The CDR3 bases are TGTGCCATCACCCCCCGGGGTGTCGGACAGGCTAACTATGGCTACACCTTC. Residues: CAITPRGVGQANYGYTF.